Described below is a single T cell receptor (beta chain) sequence and its context. The source of the sample is a study of blood T cell repertoires in COVID-19. Across the whole study: There were acute and convalescent COVID-19 samples, and they came from the United States, Italy and Spain. From T cells, B-cell-depleted T cells, or PBMCs came the material, which was cDNA or gDNA.

As originally analysed: Amplification from reference gene primers served as the basis for estimated nucleated cell counts. Some clones are missing from TCRdb's copy, which holds only in-frame ones; the method was immunoSEQ multiplex PCR. Clone size and V and J calls were adopted from that table, with D and trimming inferred from the DNA. The sample contains about 120,000 clones, approximately 74% of which appear only once. Trimming took 7 bases from V and 11 from J; bases not matched to a gene: 4. Germline loops: CDR1 SNHLY, CDR2 FYNNEI. This CDR3 contains 11 residues. The genes are TRBV2 and TRBJ1-1, with TRBD1 matching over 10 bases. The TCR comes from a woman in her 70s with acute or convalescent COVID-19. The sample taken for sequencing was peripheral blood. As DNA, the CDR3 is TGTGCCAGCACCTGGACAGGGGGGGCTTTCTTT. It specifies CASTWTGGAFF.